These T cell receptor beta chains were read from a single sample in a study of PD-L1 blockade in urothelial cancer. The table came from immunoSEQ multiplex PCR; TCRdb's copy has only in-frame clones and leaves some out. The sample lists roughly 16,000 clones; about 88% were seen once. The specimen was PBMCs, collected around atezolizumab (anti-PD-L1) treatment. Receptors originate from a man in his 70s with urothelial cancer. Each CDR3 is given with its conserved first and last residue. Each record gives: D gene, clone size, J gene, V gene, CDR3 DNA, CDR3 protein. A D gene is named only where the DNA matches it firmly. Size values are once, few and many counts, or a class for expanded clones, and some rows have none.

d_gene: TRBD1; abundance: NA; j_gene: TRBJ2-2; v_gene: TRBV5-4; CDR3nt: TGTGCCAGCAGCAACCCGGGGACAGCTAACACCGGGGAGCTGTTTTTT; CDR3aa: CASSNPGTANTGELFF
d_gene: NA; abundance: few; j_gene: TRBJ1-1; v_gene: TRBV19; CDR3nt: TGTGCCAGTAGTGCCGGACTTATCGCAACTGAAGCTTTCTTT; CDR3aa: CASSAGLIATEAFF
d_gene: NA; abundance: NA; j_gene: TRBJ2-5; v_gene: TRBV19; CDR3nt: TGTGCCAGTAGTCCCCCCAGTCAAGAGACCCAGTACTTC; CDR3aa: CASSPPSQETQYF
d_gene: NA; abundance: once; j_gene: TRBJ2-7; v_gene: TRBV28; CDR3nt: TGTGCCAGCAGTTTTAGACACTACGAGCAGTACTTC; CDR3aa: CASSFRHYEQYF
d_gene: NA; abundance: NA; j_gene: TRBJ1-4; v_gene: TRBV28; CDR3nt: TGTGCCAGCAGTTCGACAGCCCGGGGGTGGACTAATGAAAAACTGTTTTTT; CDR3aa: CASSSTARGWTNEKLFF
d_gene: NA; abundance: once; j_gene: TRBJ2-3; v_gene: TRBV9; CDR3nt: TGTGCCAGCAGCGTAGGAGCGACAGATACGCAGTATTTT; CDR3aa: CASSVGATDTQYF
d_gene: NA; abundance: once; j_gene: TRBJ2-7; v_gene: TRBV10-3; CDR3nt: TGTGCCATCAGTGAGCCGGGAGCCACCTACGAGCAGTACTTC; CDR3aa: CAISEPGATYEQYF
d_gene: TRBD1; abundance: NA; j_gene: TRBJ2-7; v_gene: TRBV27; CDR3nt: TGTGCCAGCAGTTCCGGGACAGGGGGCTACGAGCAGTACTTC; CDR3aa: CASSSGTGGYEQYF
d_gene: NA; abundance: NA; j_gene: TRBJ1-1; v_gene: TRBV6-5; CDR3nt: TGTGCCAGCAGTTACACGAGACAGAACACTGAAGCTTTCTTT; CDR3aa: CASSYTRQNTEAFF
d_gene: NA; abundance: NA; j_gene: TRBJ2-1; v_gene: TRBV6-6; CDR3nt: TGTGCCAGCAGTACGGACAGAACTCTGTTCTTC; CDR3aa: CASSTDRTLFF
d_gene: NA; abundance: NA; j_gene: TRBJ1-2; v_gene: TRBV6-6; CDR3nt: TGTGCCAGCAGCGGAGCAGGGGTGGCCTATGGCTACACCTTC; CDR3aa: CASSGAGVAYGYTF
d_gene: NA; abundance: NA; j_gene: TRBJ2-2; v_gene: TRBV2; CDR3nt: TGTGCCAGCAGTAGGACAGCCACCGGGGAGCTGTTTTTT; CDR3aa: CASSRTATGELFF
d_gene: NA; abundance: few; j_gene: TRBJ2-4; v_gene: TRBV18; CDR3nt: TGTGCCAGCTCACCAAGGTCAGGGATGAACATTCAGTACTTC; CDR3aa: CASSPRSGMNIQYF
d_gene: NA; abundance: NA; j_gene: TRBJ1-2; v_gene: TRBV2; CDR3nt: TGTGCCACCCTAAGGCAGTCCGGACAGAGAAATGGCTACACCTTC; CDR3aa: CATLRQSGQRNGYTF
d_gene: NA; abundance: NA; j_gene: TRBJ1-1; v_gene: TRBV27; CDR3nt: TGTGCCAGCAGGTTAAGAGGCTTGGCTTTCTTT; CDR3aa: CASRLRGLAFF
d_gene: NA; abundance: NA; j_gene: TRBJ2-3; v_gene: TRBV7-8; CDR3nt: TGTGCCAGCAGACCTACCCGGGCCGGAGGGAAGATCCCTGGGGTCACAGATACGCAGTATTTT; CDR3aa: CASRPTRAGGKIPGVTDTQYF
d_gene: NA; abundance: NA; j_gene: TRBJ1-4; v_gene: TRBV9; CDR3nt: TGTGCCAGCAGCGAGGGGACAACTAATGAAAAACTGTTTTTT; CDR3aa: CASSEGTTNEKLFF
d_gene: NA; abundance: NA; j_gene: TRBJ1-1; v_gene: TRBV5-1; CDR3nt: TGCGCCAGCACCCCGGGGGGGGTGGACACTGAAGCTTTCTTT; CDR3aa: CASTPGGVDTEAFF
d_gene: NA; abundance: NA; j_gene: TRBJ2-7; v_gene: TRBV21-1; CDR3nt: TGTGCCAGCAGCAAAGCGGGCTCGAACTACGAGCAGTACTTC; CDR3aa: CASSKAGSNYEQYF
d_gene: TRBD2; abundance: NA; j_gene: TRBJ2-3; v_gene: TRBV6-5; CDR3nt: TGTGCCTCCCGGGGACTAGCGGGGACCGGGACGCAGTATTTT; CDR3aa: CASRGLAGTGTQYF
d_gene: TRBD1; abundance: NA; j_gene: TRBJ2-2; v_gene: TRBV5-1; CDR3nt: TGCGTCAGCAGCTACCCGCGGACAGGGGGCATGAACGGGGAGCTGTTTTTT; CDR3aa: CVSSYPRTGGMNGELFF
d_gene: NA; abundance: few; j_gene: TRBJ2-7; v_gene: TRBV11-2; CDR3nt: TGTGCCAGCAGCTCATTGAGCTACGAGCAGTACTTC; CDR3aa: CASSSLSYEQYF
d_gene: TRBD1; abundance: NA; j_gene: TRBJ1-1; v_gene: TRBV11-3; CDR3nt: TGTGCCAGCAGCTTAGGGGCAGGGGGTACGAACACTGAAGCTTTCTTT; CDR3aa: CASSLGAGGTNTEAFF
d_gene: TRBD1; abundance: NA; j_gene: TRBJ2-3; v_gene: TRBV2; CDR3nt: TGTGCCAGCAGCTGGACAGGGGGCTCAGATACGCAGTATTTT; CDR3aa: CASSWTGGSDTQYF
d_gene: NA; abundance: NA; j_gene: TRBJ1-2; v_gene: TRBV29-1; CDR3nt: TGCAGCGTTCCCTCAAGGACTCACTATGGCTACACCTTC; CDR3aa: CSVPSRTHYGYTF
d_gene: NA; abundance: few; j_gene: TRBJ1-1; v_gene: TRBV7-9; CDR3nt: TGTGCCAGCAGCCCAAGCGGGGGACGTAGTAACACTGAAGCTTTCTTT; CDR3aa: CASSPSGGRSNTEAFF
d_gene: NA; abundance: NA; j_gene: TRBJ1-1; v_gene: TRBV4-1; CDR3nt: TGCGCCAGCAGCCCAAGTTCTCAGGGAAACACTGAAGCTTTCTTT; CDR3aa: CASSPSSQGNTEAFF
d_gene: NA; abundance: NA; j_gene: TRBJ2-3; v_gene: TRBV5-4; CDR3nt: TGTGCCAGCAGCTTGGAGCCAGGGGTTGCAGATACGCAGTATTTT; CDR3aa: CASSLEPGVADTQYF
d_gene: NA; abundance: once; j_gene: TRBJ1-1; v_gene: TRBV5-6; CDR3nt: TGTGCCAGCAGCCTGGGGGCGCCGGGGACTGAAGCTTTCTTT; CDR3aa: CASSLGAPGTEAFF
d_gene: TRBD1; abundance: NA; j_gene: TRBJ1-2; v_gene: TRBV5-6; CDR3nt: TGTGCCAGCAGCACCGGACAGGGGCCTCTATTGAGCTACACCTTC; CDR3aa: CASSTGQGPLLSYTF
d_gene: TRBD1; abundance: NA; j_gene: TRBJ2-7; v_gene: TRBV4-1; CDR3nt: TGCGCCAGCAGCCCCCGGGACAGGGGGTCCTACGAGCAGTACTTC; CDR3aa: CASSPRDRGSYEQYF
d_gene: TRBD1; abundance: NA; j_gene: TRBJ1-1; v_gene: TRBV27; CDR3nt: TGTGCCAGCAGTTTCGGGACAGGTGGTACTGAAGCTTTCTTT; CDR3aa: CASSFGTGGTEAFF
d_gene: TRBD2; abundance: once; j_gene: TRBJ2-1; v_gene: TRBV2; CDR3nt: TGTGCCAGCAGTGAAGTTCTAGCGGGGGGGCCCCAGCAGTTCTTC; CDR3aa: CASSEVLAGGPQQFF
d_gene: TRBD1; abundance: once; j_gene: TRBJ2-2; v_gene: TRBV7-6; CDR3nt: TGTGCCAGCAGCTCAGGACAGGGCAGCTCCGGGGAGCTGTTTTTT; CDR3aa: CASSSGQGSSGELFF
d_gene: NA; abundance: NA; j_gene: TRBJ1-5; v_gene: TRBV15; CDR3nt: TGTGCCACCAGCAGAGATGCGGGTAGGGTAGGGCATTTT; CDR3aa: CATSRDAGRVGHF
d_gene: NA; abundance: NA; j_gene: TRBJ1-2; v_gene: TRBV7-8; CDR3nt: TGTGCCAGCAGCCCCGGGACACTCAACTATGGCTACACCTTC; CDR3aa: CASSPGTLNYGYTF
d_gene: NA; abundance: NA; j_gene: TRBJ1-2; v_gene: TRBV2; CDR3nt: TGTGCCAGCGCGGAGGGACCGGGACTTGGCTACACCTTC; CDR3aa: CASAEGPGLGYTF
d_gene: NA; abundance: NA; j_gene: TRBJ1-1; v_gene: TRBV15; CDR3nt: TGTGCCACCAGTCTTACAGGGACACAACTTGAAGCTTTCTTT; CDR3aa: CATSLTGTQLEAFF
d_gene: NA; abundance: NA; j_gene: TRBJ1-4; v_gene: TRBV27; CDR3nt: TGTGCCAGCCAGGGGCTTAGCGAAAAACTGTTTTTT; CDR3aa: CASQGLSEKLFF
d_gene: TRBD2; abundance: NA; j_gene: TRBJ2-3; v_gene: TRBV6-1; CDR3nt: TGTGCCAGCAGTTTGCGGGGGGGTGGAGATACGCAGTATTTT; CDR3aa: CASSLRGGGDTQYF
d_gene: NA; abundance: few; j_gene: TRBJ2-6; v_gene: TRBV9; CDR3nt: TGTGCCAGCAGCGCCACCCTGGGGGGGCGGGTCTCTGGGGCCAACGTCCTGACTTTC; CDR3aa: CASSATLGGRVSGANVLTF
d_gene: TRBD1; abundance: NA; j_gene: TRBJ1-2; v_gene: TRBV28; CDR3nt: TGTGCCAGCAGTTTATTAGGGGGCGCTTACTATGGCTACACCTTC; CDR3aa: CASSLLGGAYYGYTF
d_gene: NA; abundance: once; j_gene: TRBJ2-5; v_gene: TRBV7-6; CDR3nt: TGTGCCAGCAGCTTAGCGCGCGAGACCCAGTACTTC; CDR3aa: CASSLARETQYF
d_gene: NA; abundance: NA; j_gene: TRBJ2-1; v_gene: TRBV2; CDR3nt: TGTGCCAGCAGTGAAGAGGGCGGGGTTGGGAATGAGCAGTTCTTC; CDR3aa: CASSEEGGVGNEQFF
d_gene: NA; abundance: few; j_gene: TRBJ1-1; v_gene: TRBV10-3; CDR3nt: TGTGCCATCAGTGAAGGGGGAATAAACACTGAAGCTTTCTTT; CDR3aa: CAISEGGINTEAFF
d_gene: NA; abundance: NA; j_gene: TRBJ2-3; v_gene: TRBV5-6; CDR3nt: TGTGCCAGCAGCTTAATCCGGGGGACAGATACGCAGTATTTT; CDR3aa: CASSLIRGTDTQYF
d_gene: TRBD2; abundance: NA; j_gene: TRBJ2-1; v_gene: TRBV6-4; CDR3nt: TGTGCCAGCAGTCCCGGCGGGAGGGGGAATGAGCAGTTCTTC; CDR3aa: CASSPGGRGNEQFF
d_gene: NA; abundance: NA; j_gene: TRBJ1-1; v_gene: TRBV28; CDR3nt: TGTGCCAGCAGGTCAGGGGCTCCTCAGGACACTGAAGCTTTCTTT; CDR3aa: CASRSGAPQDTEAFF
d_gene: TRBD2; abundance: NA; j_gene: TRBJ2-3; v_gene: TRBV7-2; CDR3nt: TGTGCCAGCAGCTTACGGGGGGGCCCAGATACGCAGTATTTT; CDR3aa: CASSLRGGPDTQYF
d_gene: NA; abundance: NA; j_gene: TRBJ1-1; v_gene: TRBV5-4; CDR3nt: TGTGCCAGCAGCGCCCAGGGCTATAACACTGAAGCTTTCTTT; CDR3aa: CASSAQGYNTEAFF
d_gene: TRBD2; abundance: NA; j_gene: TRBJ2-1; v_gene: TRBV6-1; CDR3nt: TGTGCCAGCAGTGATAAGGCGGGGGGCTGGGATGAGCAGTTCTTC; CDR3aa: CASSDKAGGWDEQFF
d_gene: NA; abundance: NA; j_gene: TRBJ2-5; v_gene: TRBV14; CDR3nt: TGTGCCAGCAGCCAAAAACGGGGACATAGTGGGACCCAGTACTTC; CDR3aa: CASSQKRGHSGTQYF
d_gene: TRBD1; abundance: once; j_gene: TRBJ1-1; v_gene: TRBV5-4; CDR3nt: TGTGCCACCCGGGCCGACAGGGTGGTAGCTGAAGCTTTCTTT; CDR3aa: CATRADRVVAEAFF